Listed below are T cell receptor beta chains from one sample, sequenced in a study of CD8 T cells in Susac syndrome. TCRdb re-analysed the immunoSEQ multiplex PCR reads in MiXCR, keeping a single row per CDR3 protein. The repertoire has about 85,000 distinct CDR3 sequences, 95% of them found once; the top ten carry approximately 0.49%. Sequences were obtained from CD8+ T cells from PBMCs. The receptors here all came from a human donor with Susac syndrome. Both conserved end residues are trimmed from each CDR3.

J | V | CDR3
TRBJ1-2 | TRBV28 | ASSSGPVQANYGYT
TRBJ2-1 | TRBV9 | ASSVDFGPNNEQF
TRBJ2-3 | TRBV7-8 | ASSLEGRGLADTQY
TRBJ2-1 | TRBV14 | ASSKTGSYNEQF
TRBJ2-7 | TRBV24-1 | ATSDFSGLEQY
TRBJ2-6 | TRBV27 | ASSPGGANVLT
TRBJ1-1 | TRBV6-5 | ASSYYKGSEAF
TRBJ2-1 | TRBV30 | AWSTGLEEGNEQF
TRBJ2-7 | TRBV7-2 | ASSFNSGLYEQY
TRBJ2-7 | TRBV14 | ASSQDAGATYEQY
TRBJ2-6 | TRBV9 | ASRGYRGNGANVLT
TRBJ2-7 | TRBV12-5 | ASGPTVYEQY
TRBJ2-3 | TRBV7-8 | ASSAPGQGDADTQY
TRBJ1-1 | TRBV30 | AWSAANTEAF
TRBJ1-2 | TRBV20-1 | SPSGTGENYGYT
TRBJ1-1 | TRBV30 | AWRHPPGMNTEAF
TRBJ2-1 | TRBV12-3/TRBV12-4 | ASSGTSYNEQF
TRBJ2-3 | TRBV12-3/TRBV12-4 | ATREGGDTQY
TRBJ2-1 | TRBV7-9 | ASSLASPGGNEQF
TRBJ2-3 | TRBV28 | ASSYPGSDTQY
TRBJ2-4 | TRBV11-2 | ASSPEGRAKNIQY
TRBJ2-7 | TRBV20-1 | SAPGTYRYEQY
TRBJ2-7 | TRBV29-1 | SVSGGGSYEQY
TRBJ2-5 | TRBV9 | ASSPNDLQETQY
TRBJ1-2 | TRBV20-1 | SARDTGTYGYT
TRBJ1-2 | TRBV9 | ASREQGGDGYT
TRBJ2-1 | TRBV12-3/TRBV12-4 | ASSLSGTGDEQF
TRBJ2-3 | TRBV4-2 | ASSQESGSRTDTQY
TRBJ1-1 | TRBV2 | ASSELTEAF
TRBJ2-2 | TRBV4-1 | ASRGTGAGTGELF
TRBJ2-2 | TRBV6-1 | ASSEQGQNTGELF
TRBJ2-1 | TRBV4-2 | ASSQDQGVEF
TRBJ2-5 | TRBV5-1 | ASSQRGGETQY
TRBJ2-3 | TRBV6-5 | ASSPSGTSTDTQY
TRBJ2-7 | TRBV29-1 | SVVTGSTYEQY
TRBJ2-1 | TRBV19 | ASNNGLGLVHEQF
TRBJ2-7 | TRBV4-1 | ASSLTGDLLIEQY
TRBJ1-1 | TRBV4-1 | ASSRLGGMNTEAF
TRBJ1-2 | TRBV7-9 | ASSSTTGPYGYT
TRBJ1-3 | TRBV20-1 | SARSEPTIY
TRBJ2-5 | TRBV12-3/TRBV12-4 | ASSPRGEVKTQY
TRBJ2-7 | TRBV12-3/TRBV12-4 | ASSLAHAFHEQY
TRBJ2-1 | TRBV29-1 | SAPTTSNYNEQF
TRBJ1-4 | TRBV27 | ASSVTGVNEKLF
TRBJ2-3 | TRBV24-1 | ATGQGASDTQY
TRBJ2-1 | TRBV9 | ASSVEGGSGNEQF
TRBJ2-1 | TRBV6-5 | ASSYSGTSGRGAF
TRBJ2-7 | TRBV6-2/TRBV6-3 | ASSSRVYEQY
TRBJ2-5 | TRBV29-1 | SVEFMDRAETQY
TRBJ2-5 | TRBV27 | ASSLMGAETQY
TRBJ2-7 | TRBV3-1 | ASSQNWGSPSYEQY
TRBJ2-7 | TRBV2 | ASWGGESYEQY
TRBJ2-1 | TRBV29-1 | SAPGGQGVSGRGAYNEQF